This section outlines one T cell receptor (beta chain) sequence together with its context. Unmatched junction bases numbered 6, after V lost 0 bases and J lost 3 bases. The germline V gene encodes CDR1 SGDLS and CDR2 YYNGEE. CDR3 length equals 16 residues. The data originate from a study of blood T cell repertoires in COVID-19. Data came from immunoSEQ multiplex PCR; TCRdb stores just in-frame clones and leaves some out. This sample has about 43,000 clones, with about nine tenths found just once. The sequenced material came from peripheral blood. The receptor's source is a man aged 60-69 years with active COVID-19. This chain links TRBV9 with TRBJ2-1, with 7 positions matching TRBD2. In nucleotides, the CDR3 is TGTGCCAGCAGCGTAGACCCTAGCGGTGGCTACAATGAGCAGTTCTTC. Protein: CASSVDPSGGYNEQFF.